These 26 T cell receptor beta chains share one sample of origin, sequenced in a study of CXCR3-negative and CXCR3-positive naive CD8 T cells. UMI-labeled 5' RACE yielded the TRB cDNA libraries. TCRdb reprocessed the 5' RACE reads, keeping one entry per CDR3 protein, no DNA. The sample is made up of approximately 66,000 distinct CDR3 sequences, and the top ten hold about 1.5% of it. Sequencing input: naive CXCR3- CD8+ T cells from blood. The subset is: CD45RO-CCR7+CD27+CD95- naive CD8+ T cells lacking CXCR3 (TNR3-). The receptors stem from a human donor in good health. Some clones in this sample may be carry-over from other donors' samples.

V and J are TRBV7-3 and TRBJ2-5; the TCRdb call, TRBD2, lacks DNA for checking. Germline V gene data show CDR1 as SGHTA and CDR2 as FQGTGA. This CDR3 spans 15 amino acids. CDR3 sequence reads: CASKPSGGAGETQYF. The full variable domain, with the rest looked up from reference TRBV7-3 and TRBJ2-5, is GAGVSQTPSNKVTEKGKYVELRCDPISGHTALYWYRQSLGQGPEFLIYFQGTGAADDSGLPNDRFFAVRPEGSVSTLKIQRTERGDSAVYLCASKPSGGAGETQYFGPGTRLLVL.

The V and J genes are TRBV29-1 and TRBJ1-1. Germline V gene lookup returns CDR1 SQVTM and CDR2 ANQGSEA. The CDR3 loop spans 12 amino acids. CDR3 amino acids: CSVVWVNTEAFF.

The V gene is TRBV7-3, the J gene TRBJ2-6; TCRdb picks TRBD1, but there is no DNA to check that call. This CDR3 spans 16 amino acids. Germline CDR1 reads SGHTA; CDR2 reads FQGTGA. The CDR3 sequence is CASSFPDVSGANVLTF.

V and J are TRBV12-3 or TRBV12-4 and TRBJ2-1; TCRdb outputs TRBD1, but without DNA this stays unchecked. This CDR3 comprises 13 residues. The CDR3 sequence: CASRPTGENEQFF.

This sequence joins TRBV28 and TRBJ2-1; TCRdb names TRBD2, which stays unverified in the absence of DNA. The CDR3 sequence is 16 residues long. Germline loops: CDR1 MDHEN, CDR2 SYDVKM. The CDR3 loop reads CASSATAAGDYNEQFF.

The gene calls are TRBV7-3 and TRBJ2-2; without DNA, the TCRdb call of TRBD1 cannot be checked. This CDR3 comprises 14 residues. Looked up from germline, CDR1 is SGHTA and CDR2 is FQGTGA. CDR3 residues: CASSPVTGAGELFF.

V and J are TRBV29-1 and TRBJ2-7; the D call of TRBD1 rests on TCRdb alone, since no DNA is present to check it. The CDR3 contains 16 residues. Germline CDR1 reads SQVTM; CDR2 reads ANQGSEA. Here the CDR3 reads CSVEEPLRDNSYEQYF.

The chain recombines TRBV29-1 with TRBJ2-7; TCRdb proposes TRBD1, but this gene call is untestable without DNA. The CDR3 is made up of 13 amino acids. Germline lookup yields CDR1 SQVTM and CDR2 ANQGSEA. CDR3 region: CSVGTMSSYEQYF.

The V gene is TRBV27, the J gene TRBJ2-1; TCRdb lists TRBD2, though no DNA is available to test this call. Germline V gene lookup returns CDR1 MNHEY and CDR2 SMNVEV (reference sequence). The CDR3 sequence is 14 residues long. The CDR3 loop is CASSLIGGDNEQFF.

V gene TRBV5-1 combines with J gene TRBJ2-7; as DNA is missing, the TRBD1 call by TCRdb cannot be tested. This CDR3 spans 14 amino acids. Germline V CDR1 and CDR2: SGHRS, YFSETQ. The CDR3 sequence: CASSWTGLSYEQYF.

The chain has TRBV4-1 and TRBJ2-3; TCRdb reports TRBD1, a call that lacks DNA to check it against. The CDR3 contains 13 residues. Germline CDR1 reads MGHRA; CDR2 reads YSYEKL. The CDR3 loop reads CASSQAPSDTQYF.

The chain links TRBV12-3 or TRBV12-4 to TRBJ2-1; TCRdb outputs TRBD2, but without DNA this stays unchecked. The CDR3 contains 16 residues. The CDR3 protein is CASSLSPAGFHNEQFF.

V gene TRBV28 combines with J gene TRBJ2-7; checking the TCRdb D call of TRBD1 is not possible without DNA. This CDR3 spans 17 amino acids. Germline CDR1 reads MDHEN; CDR2 reads SYDVKM. CDR3 loop: CASSLSPGGQGVYEQYF.

The chain combines TRBV7-9 with TRBJ2-2. Germline lookup yields CDR1 SEHNR and CDR2 FQNEAQ (reference sequence). This CDR3 region has 18 residues. The CDR3 loop is CASSFTIRRFANTGELFF.

This chain joins TRBV29-1 and TRBJ2-3; TCRdb designates TRBD2, a call that cannot be tested without DNA. Germline CDR1 SQVTM, CDR2 ANQGSEA. The CDR3 has 15 residues. The CDR3 sequence is CSVAKTSGGTDTQYF.

The rearrangement links TRBV14 to TRBJ2-7. This CDR3 comprises 14 residues. The germline V gene has CDR1 SGHDN and CDR2 FVKESK. The CDR3 here is CASSAIRGAYEQYF.

The chain employs TRBV12-3 or TRBV12-4 and TRBJ1-5; TCRdb lists TRBD1, though no DNA is available to test this call. The CDR3 runs 15 residues. CDR3: CASSPTGTVGMPQHF.

V gene TRBV19 combines with J gene TRBJ2-1; TCRdb's D call of TRBD2 is untestable without DNA. In germline, CDR1 is LNHDA, CDR2 SQIVND (reference sequence). CDR3 length: 14 residues. The CDR3 loop reads CASSIGAGWDEQFF.

The CDR3 spells CASSLGLLSGGPKMNTGELFF. The chain employs TRBV7-7 and TRBJ2-2; the D call of TRBD2 rests on TCRdb alone, since no DNA is present to check it. The CDR3 sequence is 21 residues long. Germline V CDR1 and CDR2: SSHAT, FNYEAQ (reference sequence). The full variable domain, completed using reference TRBV7-7 and TRBJ2-2, is GAGVSQSPRYKVTKRGQDVTLRCDPISSHATLYWYQQALGQGPEFLTYFNYEAQPDKSGLPSDRFSAERPEGSISTLTIQRTEQRDSAMYRCASSLGLLSGGPKMNTGELFFGEGSRLTVL.

The V and J genes are TRBV2 and TRBJ2-5. Germline CDR1 reads SNHLY; CDR2 reads FYNNEI. CDR3 length: 13 amino acids. CDR3 amino acids: CASSEDSEETQYF.

V and J are TRBV6-4 and TRBJ2-2; the D call of TRBD1 rests on TCRdb alone, since no DNA is present to check it. Germline V lookup: CDR1 MRHNA, CDR2 SNTAGT. The CDR3 totals 14 residues. CDR3 sequence: CASSDSTGAGELFF.

The chain is built from TRBV5-1 and TRBJ2-7; TCRdb picks TRBD1, but there is no DNA to check that call. CDR3 size: 13 residues. The V gene's germline CDR1 is SGHRS and CDR2 YFSETQ. The CDR3 sequence is CASSPTGGLEQYF.

The chain joins TRBV12-3 or TRBV12-4 to TRBJ1-1. The CDR3 consists of 14 residues. The CDR3 here is CASISQVLNTEAFF.

The V and J genes are TRBV5-1 and TRBJ2-7. CDR3 length: 12 amino acids. Germline V gives CDR1 SGHRS, CDR2 YFSETQ. CDR3 sequence reads: CASSYGTYEQYF. Drawing the rest from reference TRBV5-1 and TRBJ2-7, the complete variable domain is KAGVTQTPRYLIKTRGQQVTLSCSPISGHRSVSWYQQTPGQGLQFLFEYFSETQRNKGNFPGRFSGRQFSNSRSEMNVSTLELGDSALYLCASSYGTYEQYFGPGTRLTVT.

The chain uses TRBV5-6 and TRBJ2-6; without DNA, the TCRdb call of TRBD2 cannot be checked. Germline V gene lookup returns CDR1 SGHDT and CDR2 YYEEEE. CDR3 length: 16 residues. This CDR3 is CASSNGPYSGANVLTF.

The V call is TRBV19, the J call TRBJ1-1; TCRdb picks TRBD1, but there is no DNA to check that call. The CDR3 is made up of 12 amino acids. In germline, CDR1 is LNHDA, CDR2 SQIVND (reference sequence). The chain's CDR3 is CASMRGDTEAFF. Combining the CDR3 with reference TRBV19 and TRBJ1-1 gives the whole variable domain DGGITQSPKYLFRKEGQNVTLSCEQNLNHDAMYWYRQDPGQGLRLIYYSQIVNDFQKGDIAEGYSVSREKKESFPLTVTSAQKNPTAFYLCASMRGDTEAFFGQGTRLTVV.